The rows below give T cell receptor beta chains drawn from one sample of a study of blood T cell repertoires in COVID-19. Using immunoSEQ multiplex PCR, the repertoire was profiled, and TCRdb retains in-frame clones only, with some absent. The data contain roughly 65,000 clones, about three quarters of them singletons. Sequenced: peripheral blood. All receptors come from a man at least 80 years old with acute or convalescent COVID-19. The CDR3 runs from the conserved cysteine through the conserved F or W. Clone size is shown for a subset of rows, as once, few, many or a class of expanded clone.

v_call: TRBV24-1
clone_size: .
cdr3_aa: CATSDPGTGRDEQYF

v_call: TRBV6-4
clone_size: .
cdr3_aa: CASSQERDQPQHF

v_call: TRBV9
clone_size: .
cdr3_aa: CASSPSTGANYGYTF

v_call: TRBV11-2
clone_size: .
cdr3_aa: CASTSTFPYEQYF

v_call: TRBV6-2/TRBV6-3
clone_size: .
cdr3_aa: CASSYEGFNSPLHF

v_call: TRBV23-1
clone_size: .
cdr3_aa: CATTGQGETEAFF

v_call: TRBV7-9
clone_size: .
cdr3_aa: CASSLGGLAHEQFF

v_call: TRBV10-3
clone_size: few
cdr3_aa: CAISERGAGTSGATDTQYF

v_call: TRBV7-2
clone_size: .
cdr3_aa: CASSLLGVGATEQFF

v_call: TRBV14
clone_size: .
cdr3_aa: CASSRLAGAPTEAFF

v_call: TRBV19
clone_size: .
cdr3_aa: CASSIAAEETEAFF

v_call: TRBV7-9
clone_size: .
cdr3_aa: CASSPRGGNYNEQFF

v_call: TRBV9
clone_size: few
cdr3_aa: CASSVFSGSSYEQYF

v_call: TRBV5-4
clone_size: .
cdr3_aa: CASSPAGQVIRELFF

v_call: TRBV27
clone_size: .
cdr3_aa: CASIPGTGVGEQFF

v_call: TRBV6-1
clone_size: .
cdr3_aa: CASSESGGADTGELFF

v_call: TRBV5-6
clone_size: .
cdr3_aa: CASSTSGWAARNSPLHF

v_call: TRBV15
clone_size: .
cdr3_aa: CATSRVPFGSSGNTIYF

v_call: TRBV4-3
clone_size: .
cdr3_aa: CASSQVGTAEAFF

v_call: TRBV11-2
clone_size: few
cdr3_aa: CASGGTRVYNEQFF

v_call: TRBV2
clone_size: .
cdr3_aa: CASSAVRRGQPQHF

v_call: TRBV6-1
clone_size: .
cdr3_aa: CASSEVTDSNQPQHF

v_call: TRBV5-4
clone_size: .
cdr3_aa: CASSKGQITEAFF

v_call: TRBV7-8
clone_size: few
cdr3_aa: CASSFLRDTGELFF

v_call: TRBV6-2/TRBV6-3
clone_size: .
cdr3_aa: CASSYSQGADTQYF